This TCR beta chain was sequenced during a study of metastatic and nonmetastatic thyroid tumors. About the research overall: Across peripheral blood and tumor or nodule tissue samples taken from malignant and benign thyroid patients, the repertoires were compared with one another.

Original processing notes: Clinicopathological groups differed in CDR3, with these differences serving to build a distant-metastasis classifier for papillary thyroid cancer. TCRdb recomputed clones from the PCR reads via MiXCR. What appears here as the V and J calls and clone size reflects TCRdb's work, not the paper's. The sample lists tens of thousands of clones, around 13% occurring once. Treatment of any kind had been given to no patient before thyroid surgery. Only a few counts were recorded for this clone. Its cognate antigen is unknown. CDR3 length: 18 residues. Germline values: CDR1 MNHEY, CDR2 SMNVEV (reference sequence). J gave up 2 bases and V 5 bases, and 9 bases lay outside the gene matches. Study-wide points: According to reports, the diversity of TCR beta was significantly higher in malignant thyroid tumors than in benign nodules, and this held in both blood and tumor samples.

The gene calls are TRBV27 and TRBJ2-1, with 13 nucleotides matching TRBD2. The sequence came from a female donor with papillary thyroid cancer or a benign thyroid nodule (not recorded which). Some clones in this sample may be carry-over from other donors' samples. Material for sequencing was tumor tissue. The CDR3 here is CASSGGGLAGSPYNEQFF. The CDR3 DNA is TGTGCCAGCAGTGGGGGGGGACTAGCGGGGAGCCCCTACAATGAGCAGTTCTTC.